These 19 T cell receptor beta chains were all obtained from the same sample, sequenced in a study of T cell responses to AZD1222 COVID-19 vaccine. Profiled with immunoSEQ multiplex PCR; TCRdb holds only in-frame clones, not every one. The sample lists 170,000 or so clones, just over 90% occurring once. The sequences come from peripheral blood, collected on day 0 of AZD1222 vaccination. The source of these receptors is an adult in good health.

The J gene is TRBJ1-2, the V gene TRBV7-8; D perhaps matches TRBD1 (5 bases). CDR3 length equals 16 residues. Between the trimmed V and J ends, which lost 1 base and 0 bases, there was a span of 12 bases. Germline loops: CDR1 SGHVS, CDR2 FQNEAQ. Written as DNA, the CDR3 is TGTGCCAGCAGCTTAGGGTTAGGGACCTCTAACTATGGCTACACCTTC. It translates to CASSLGLGTSNYGYTF.

This clone was observed a single time. In nucleotides, the CDR3 is TGTGCCAGCAGTGAAGCAGGGTGGACGTACTTC. Translating gives CASSEAGWTYF. The rearrangement links TRBV2 to TRBJ2-7; D is ambiguous. Germline CDR1 and CDR2: SNHLY and FYNNEI. Trimming took 0 bases from V and 12 from J, leaving 9 bases between them. The CDR3 is made up of 11 amino acids.

This clone was found once. V gene TRBV5-5 combines with J gene TRBJ2-5; possibly TRBD1 or TRBD2 for D (5 bases each). CDR3 length: 12 amino acids. Germline CDR1 reads SGHKS; CDR2 reads YYEKEE (reference sequence). V lost 3 bases and J lost 7, with 10 bases in between. CDR3 amino acids: CASSWDLGTQYF. CDR3 sequence (DNA): TGTGCCAGCAGCTGGGACCTAGGGACCCAGTACTTC.

This clone was detected once. This chain connects TRBV6-6 to TRBJ1-5, with a tentative D call TRBD1 (6 bases). CDR1 and CDR2 (germline): MNHNY, SVGAGI (reference sequence). The length of the CDR3 is 14 residues. Trimming removed 5 bases at V and 2 bases at J, with 10 bases between. The CDR3 nucleotides are TGTGCCAGCAGTGTACAGGGAGGCAATCAGCCCCAGCATTTT. Protein sequence: CASSVQGGNQPQHF.

V and J are TRBV7-2 and TRBJ1-3; TRBD1 matches 10 bases. Germline assignment: CDR1 SGHTA and CDR2 FQGNSA. Unmatched junction bases numbered 6, after V lost 4 bases and J lost 3 bases. This CDR3 contains 16 residues. The CDR3 sequence: CASSSTGQGFGNTIYF. In nucleotides, the CDR3 is TGTGCCAGCAGCTCAACGGGACAGGGGTTTGGAAACACCATATATTTT.

The chain has TRBV5-1 and TRBJ1-3; the D is unclear. Germline V lookup: CDR1 SGHRS, CDR2 YFSETQ. CDR3 size: 15 residues. Trimming stripped 0 bases from V and 4 bases from J, with 11 bases between. CDR3 sequence: CASSLEGNAGNTIYF. The CDR3 bases are TGCGCCAGCAGCTTGGAAGGTAACGCCGGAAACACCATATATTTT.

J is TRBJ2-7 and V is TRBV23-1; D is uncertain. TRBV23-1 is assigned to the ORF class and has an uncertain function. CDR3 length: 20 amino acids. Trimming left V 6 bases short and J 3 bases short, with 33 bases between. Here the CDR3 reads CASSSPRVPTTTVLDYEQYF. CDR3 nucleotides: TGCGCCAGCAGCTCCCCCCGGGTGCCGACGACCACGGTCCTGGACTACGAGCAGTACTTC.

The rearrangement links TRBV6-5 to TRBJ1-3; D is undetermined. Germline-derived CDR1 and CDR2 are MNHEY and SVGAGI. The length of the CDR3 is 16 residues. V dropped 2 bases and J dropped 0 bases, with 11 bases sitting between them. The CDR3 spells CASSYTGPSSGNTIYF. In DNA, the CDR3 is TGTGCCAGCAGTTACACGGGCCCGAGCTCTGGAAACACCATATATTTT.

The V and J genes are TRBV18 and TRBJ1-1; D is possibly TRBD1 (5 bases). Per the germline V gene, CDR1 is KGHSH and CDR2 is LQKENI. The CDR3 is 15 residues long. V gave up 0 bases and J gave up 4 bases, with 12 bases separating them. DNA of the CDR3: TGTGCCAGCTCACCACCGTCAGGGTCAAGCACTGAAGCTTTCTTT. Protein sequence: CASSPPSGSSTEAFF.

J is TRBJ1-1 and V is TRBV5-1; 8 bases match TRBD1. Germline values: CDR1 SGHRS, CDR2 YFSETQ. There are 14 residues in the CDR3. V dropped 1 base and J dropped 5; count of bases not matched to a gene: 4. CDR3 region: CASSLQGAGTEAFF. CDR3 coding DNA: TGCGCCAGCAGCTTGCAGGGGGCTGGTACTGAAGCTTTCTTT.

The chain is built from TRBV3-1 (or the pseudogene TRBV3-2) and TRBJ2-4; tentative D call: TRBD2 (5 bases). This CDR3 region has 13 residues. Trimming stripped 2 bases from V and 8 bases from J, with 10 bases between. Per the germline V gene, CDR1 is LGHDT and CDR2 is YNNKEL (reference sequence). For the CDR3, the DNA is TGTGCCAGCAGCCAAAGGACTCCGGACATTCAGTACTTC. It encodes CASSQRTPDIQYF.

The CDR3 sequence: CASSLENYGYTF. In DNA form, the CDR3 reads TGTGCCAGCAGCTTAGAAAACTATGGCTACACCTTC. This chain links TRBV7-9 with TRBJ1-2, with D unresolved. The CDR3 is 12 residues long. Germline V gene sequence: CDR1 SEHNR, CDR2 FQNEAQ (reference sequence). The V gene lost 1 base and the J gene lost 2 bases, with 2 bases spanning the gap.

J is TRBJ2-2 and V is TRBV5-4; D possibly corresponds to TRBD2 (6 bases). Per the germline V gene, CDR1 is SGHNT and CDR2 is YYREEE (reference sequence). The CDR3 spans 18 residues. V lost 4 bases, J lost 5 bases, and 24 bases lay in between. The chain's CDR3 is CASSGRRGEPLGTGELFF. The DNA of the CDR3 is TGTGCCAGCAGCGGTCGGAGGGGAGAACCTCTAGGGACCGGGGAGCTGTTTTTT.

The V gene is TRBV3-1 (or the pseudogene TRBV3-2), the J gene TRBJ2-3, with D perhaps matching TRBD1 or TRBD2 (5 bases each). The CDR3 contains 16 residues. V was shortened by 3 bases and J by 1 base, with 14 bases between the two germline ends. CDR1 is LGHDT, CDR2 YNNKEL, per germline (reference sequence). CDR3 protein: CASSHYVLGGTDTQYF. CDR3 bases: TGTGCCAGCAGCCATTACGTCTTGGGGGGCACAGATACGCAGTATTTT.

The CDR3 bases are TGCGCCAGCAGCGCGTATGGACAAGGCGCTGAAGCTTTCTTT. It codes for CASSAYGQGAEAFF. This chain uses TRBV5-1 with TRBJ1-1; possibly TRBD1 for D (5 bases). The CDR3 contains 14 residues. The V gene lost 4 bases and the J gene lost 6 bases, with 16 bases spanning the gap. Germline V gene sequence: CDR1 SGHRS, CDR2 YFSETQ.

The table lists this clone with a few counts. In DNA, the CDR3 is TGTGCCAGTAGTATGACAGGGTGGAATGAGCAGTTCTTC. It codes for CASSMTGWNEQFF. This chain links TRBV19 with TRBJ2-1; 7 positions match TRBD1. With 3 bases clipped from V and 7 bases from J, the junction kept 3 bases outside the gene matches. The CDR3 runs 13 residues. Per germline, CDR1 LNHDA and CDR2 SQIVND (reference sequence).

This chain joins TRBV7-9 and TRBJ1-5; the match to TRBD1 covers 10 bases. The junction had 8 bases not matched to a gene; V was cut back by 5 bases and J by 4 bases. Looked up from germline, CDR1 is SEHNR and CDR2 is FQNEAQ (reference sequence). The CDR3 is made up of 16 amino acids. The CDR3 region is CASSGAGTGVNQPQHF. CDR3 coding DNA: TGTGCCAGCAGCGGGGCGGGGACAGGGGTTAATCAGCCCCAGCATTTT.

The V and J genes are TRBV30 and TRBJ1-1; a weak D match, TRBD1 (5 bases). Germline V lookup: CDR1 GTSNPN, CDR2 SVGIG (reference sequence). There are 11 residues in the CDR3. The germline V and J ends were trimmed by 3 bases and 12 bases, with 14 bases remaining between them. CDR3 residues: CAWRVRDPTFF. The DNA of the CDR3 is TGTGCCTGGAGAGTCCGGGACCCGACTTTCTTT. Using reference TRBV30 and TRBJ1-1 for the parts outside the CDR3, the full variable domain is SQTIHQWPATLVQPVGSPLSLECTVEGTSNPNLYWYRQAAGRGLQLLFYSVGIGQISSEVPQNLSASRPQDRQFILSSKKLLLSDSGFYLCAWRVRDPTFFGQGTRLTVV.

The chain uses TRBV19 and TRBJ1-1; D perhaps matches TRBD1 (5 bases). Germline CDR1 reads LNHDA; CDR2 reads SQIVND (reference sequence). CDR3 size: 13 residues. Trimming pared 3 bases from V and 1 base from J, leaving 6 bases between. As DNA, the CDR3 is TGTGCCAGTAGTATTGGACAGAACACTGAAGCTTTCTTT. As protein: CASSIGQNTEAFF.